This T cell receptor beta chain was sequenced for a study of blood T cell repertoires in COVID-19 (dated by TCRdb to the early 2020s). Study-level background: The collaborator samples originated in the United States, Italy and Spain and spanned the acute and convalescent phases of COVID-19. The prospective study material was composed of cDNA or gDNA derived from T cells, B-cell-depleted T cells, or PBMCs. The dataset comprised deeply sampled blood TCRbeta repertoires from subjects exposed to, actively infected with, or recovered from COVID-19. The repertoires were released in a freely available public database intended as a resource for research on the immune response to SARS-CoV-2. The samples were drawn from the first 160 participants of the ongoing ImmuneRACE study and from some 1,300 subjects provided by 6 global collaborators. A de-identified subject ID, COVID-19 status, age in years and sex were almost always included in the sample metadata. Where HLA class I and class II types were available, the types were taken from metadata supplied by the sample provider, not from assay-based typing.

CDR3 length: 13 amino acids, cysteine to phenylalanine. Only the CDR3 part of the read is kept: 39 bases, read in frame from the first base. The junction carries 8 bases between V and J, which are trimmed by 2 bases and 7 bases respectively. Overall results and qualifications from the work: The quantity of clinical and demographic metadata differed by source and by participant and was supplied without curation.

Comment on this clone: Its binding antigen is unknown. There are no base qualities to consult, and no much larger clone falls within one base.

The immunoSEQ Assay, a bias-controlled multiplex PCR, was used to amplify TCRbeta CDR3 regions from genomic DNA. The study's processing was this. The number of nucleated cells in each sample was estimated from the amplification of reference gene primers within the assay. Sequence reads were collapsed and filtered to measure the absolute abundance of every unique TCRbeta CDR3 rearrangement. Productive Simpson clonality was computed per sample as the square root of Simpson's diversity index over productive rearrangements. In TCRdb, the immuneACCESS table is reduced to in-frame sequences with V and J assigned. These tables do not hold every clone; where another copy was compared, an unresolved V gene accounts for under half, and the others remain unexplained. From that table come the V and J calls and clone size; the DNA was used to work out D and trimming. In all, the sample holds roughly 200,000 clones, and more than 75% of those were seen once. The ten largest clones add up to roughly 6.2% of the sample.

Another Seattle source contributed samples from volunteer blood donors who had recovered from COVID-19. Collaborating institutions collected whole blood in K2EDTA tubes following their own protocols. Collaborator samples were shipped for TCRbeta analysis as frozen whole blood, isolated PBMCs, or DNA extracted from either sample type. The sequenced sample consisted of peripheral blood. The sequence is built from TRBV12-3 or TRBV12-4 and TRBJ1-4; a weak D assignment points to TRBD1 (6 bases agree). The receptor was derived from a man between 60 and 75 years old who had recovered from COVID-19. The CDR3 here reads CASSLRTVEKLFF. The sequenced DNA is TGTGCCAGCAGTTTAAGGACAGTTGAAAAACTGTTTTTT.